The rows below give T cell receptor beta chains drawn from one sample of a study of blood T cell repertoires in COVID-19. Here immunoSEQ multiplex PCR was the method, and the copy in TCRdb shows in-frame clones only, minus some. The sample contains hundreds of thousands of clones, around 87% of which appear only once. Sequences were obtained from PBMCs or T cells enriched from blood (not recorded which). The receptor set was obtained from a man between 25 and 39 years old who had recovered from COVID-19. Both conserved end residues are part of each CDR3. Fields, in order: V gene, clone size, D gene, J gene, CDR3 DNA, CDR3 protein. The D gene is left open where the match is weak. A row's size may be missing; if present it is once, few, many or a size class.

TRBV28	-	-	TRBJ1-1	TGTGCCAGCAGTCCCCCTATTGCAGGGGTATCTGAAGCTTTCTTT	CASSPPIAGVSEAFF
TRBV2	once	TRBD1	TRBJ1-1	TGTGCCAGCAGAGAGCTACAGGGGATCGCTGAAGCTTTCTTT	CASRELQGIAEAFF
TRBV29-1	-	-	TRBJ2-7	TGCAGCGTTGAAGACCAGGGGGGATACGAGCAGTACTTC	CSVEDQGGYEQYF
TRBV7-9	-	TRBD1	TRBJ1-6	TGTGCCAGCAGCTTAGTGACAGGGGCACCCCTCCACTTT	CASSLVTGAPLHF
TRBV6-5	-	TRBD1	TRBJ2-6	TGTGCCAGCAGTTACTCGACAGGGAGTGGGGCCAACGTCCTGACTTTC	CASSYSTGSGANVLTF
TRBV28	few	-	TRBJ2-5	TGTGCCAGCAGGCCACAGGCCGCTAGGCAGACCCAGTACTTC	CASRPQAARQTQYF
TRBV6-4	-	TRBD2	TRBJ2-1	TGTGCCAGCAGTTACGGGACTAGCGGGTACAATGAGCAGTTCTTC	CASSYGTSGYNEQFF
TRBV5-1	-	TRBD2	TRBJ2-1	TGCGCCAGCAGCTCCTTCGACGGGACTATCAATGAGCAGTTCTTC	CASSSFDGTINEQFF
TRBV6-5	-	TRBD2	TRBJ2-1	TGTGCCAGCAGGACTAGCGGGATCAATGAGCAGTTCTTC	CASRTSGINEQFF
TRBV28	-	TRBD1	TRBJ1-2	TGTGCCAGCAGTCCCGGACAGGGGGCGGACTATGGCTACACCTTC	CASSPGQGADYGYTF
TRBV5-1	-	-	TRBJ1-1	TGCGCCAGCAGCTTGGGGGACACCGGCTCTGAAGCTTTCTTT	CASSLGDTGSEAFF
TRBV4-1	-	-	TRBJ1-5	TGCGCCAGCAGCCAAGGGCCCAGGGGTAGCAATCAGCCCCAGCATTTT	CASSQGPRGSNQPQHF
TRBV29-1	-	-	TRBJ2-7	TGCAGCGTTGCGGACATATACGAGCAGTACTTC	CSVADIYEQYF
TRBV7-9	-	-	TRBJ1-4	TGTGCCAGCAGCTTAGCTACAGGTCTAGGTAATGAAAAACTGTTTTTT	CASSLATGLGNEKLFF
TRBV2	-	-	TRBJ2-1	TGTGCCAGCAGTGAAGATAGCAATGAGCAGTTCTTC	CASSEDSNEQFF
TRBV7-6	-	-	TRBJ2-1	TGTGCCAGCAGCCACCCTTGGGGGCCCTACAATGAGCAGTTCTTC	CASSHPWGPYNEQFF
TRBV3-1/TRBV3-2	-	-	TRBJ1-3	TGTGCCAGCAGCCAAGGGGTCAGGATAAATGGAAACACCATATATTTT	CASSQGVRINGNTIYF
TRBV7-2	-	-	TRBJ2-7	TGTGCCAGCAGCTTATTGTCGGCAGGCTCCTACGAGCAGTACTTC	CASSLLSAGSYEQYF
TRBV12-3/TRBV12-4	-	-	TRBJ2-7	TGTGCCAGCAGTTCGCTAACCTACGAGCAGTACTTC	CASSSLTYEQYF
TRBV27	once	-	TRBJ1-2	TGTGCCAGCAGTTCGTCCACAACAAACTATGGCTACACCTTC	CASSSSTTNYGYTF
TRBV7-3	-	TRBD2	TRBJ2-1	TGTGCCAGCAGCCCGGCGGGGACTAGTCGTAGTGAGCAGTTCTTC	CASSPAGTSRSEQFF
TRBV7-2	-	TRBD1	TRBJ1-5	TGTGCCAGCAGCCTAAATGGACAGGGCAACAATCAGCCCCAGCATTTT	CASSLNGQGNNQPQHF
TRBV6-1	-	TRBD2	TRBJ2-1	TGTGCCAGCAGTGGCTGGGGGGGGGAGAAACCTTATGAGCAGTTCTTC	CASSGWGGEKPYEQFF
TRBV27	-	-	TRBJ2-7	TGTGCCAGCAGTTCGGCCAGGAATCTCTACGAGCAGTACTTC	CASSSARNLYEQYF
TRBV7-9	-	TRBD2	TRBJ2-1	TGTGCCAGCAGCCCAAGGACTAGCGGGAGTTACAATGAGCAGTTCTTC	CASSPRTSGSYNEQFF
TRBV5-1	-	TRBD1	TRBJ1-6	TGCGCCAGCAGCTTGGACCAGGGGGTGAGCTCCTATAATTCACCCCTCCACTTT	CASSLDQGVSSYNSPLHF
TRBV7-9	-	TRBD1	TRBJ1-4	TGTGCCAGCAGCTTCCCTGGCTCCGGGACAGGGAATGAAAAACTGTTTTTT	CASSFPGSGTGNEKLFF
TRBV20-1	-	-	TRBJ2-1	TGCAGTGCTTCAGGCTACAATGAGCAGTTCTTC	CSASGYNEQFF
TRBV19	-	-	TRBJ2-7	TGTGCCAGTAGTACCTCGCGGGCGGGATACTACGAGCAGTACTTC	CASSTSRAGYYEQYF
TRBV12-3/TRBV12-4	-	-	TRBJ1-2	TGTGCCAGCCAAACTAACTATGGCTACACCTTC	CASQTNYGYTF
TRBV7-2	-	TRBD2	TRBJ2-7	TGTGCCAGCCGAATTAGCGGGACCTCCTACGAGCAGTACTTC	CASRISGTSYEQYF
TRBV19	-	TRBD2	TRBJ2-1	TGTGCCAGTAGTTATCGACTAGCGGGTGGAGGTGCTGACTACAATGAGCAGTTCTTC	CASSYRLAGGGADYNEQFF
TRBV21-1	-	-	TRBJ1-2	TGTGCCAGCAGTCGACCCGGGGTGGCTGGCTACACCTTC	CASSRPGVAGYTF
TRBV19	once	TRBD1	TRBJ2-5	TGTGCCAGTAGCCCGGCAGGGGGCGGGGAGACCCAGTACTTC	CASSPAGGGETQYF
TRBV29-1	-	-	TRBJ2-3	TGCAGCGTTGAAGGGGAGACAGATACGCAGTATTTT	CSVEGETDTQYF
TRBV5-6	-	TRBD2	TRBJ2-1	TGTGCCAGCAGCTTGGCGGCTAGCGGGATTCTTTACAATGAGCAGTTCTTC	CASSLAASGILYNEQFF
TRBV6-5	-	-	TRBJ1-4	TGTGCCAGCAGTTGGACAGAGATGCATGAAAAACTGTTTTTT	CASSWTEMHEKLFF
TRBV4-2	-	TRBD2	TRBJ2-2	TGTGCCAGCAGCCACACTAGCGGGAGTGTCGGGGAGCTGTTTTTT	CASSHTSGSVGELFF
TRBV5-1	once	TRBD2	TRBJ2-7	TGCGCCAGCAGCTTGGAACTAGCGGGATCTGGTGAGCAGTACTTC	CASSLELAGSGEQYF
TRBV12-3/TRBV12-4	once	-	TRBJ2-2	TGTGCCAGCAGTCGGACAGAGGGAGGGGAGCTGTTTTTT	CASSRTEGGELFF
TRBV29-1	few	TRBD2	TRBJ2-1	TGCAGCGTTGATGGTAGCGGGAGTCTCGATGAGCAGTTCTTC	CSVDGSGSLDEQFF
TRBV5-1	-	-	TRBJ2-5	TGCGCCAGCAGCTTCGGGTTGGCGCGGGCGGTGGAGACCCAGTACTTC	CASSFGLARAVETQYF
TRBV5-1	-	TRBD1	TRBJ1-2	TGCGCCAGCAGCCCGCGTACAGGGGGCCCCCTTTCCTATGGCTACACCTTC	CASSPRTGGPLSYGYTF
TRBV24-1	few	TRBD1	TRBJ2-3	TGTGCCACCAGTGATGCAGGGGGCGGTGCTAACACAGATACGCAGTATTTT	CATSDAGGGANTDTQYF
TRBV3-1/TRBV3-2	once	TRBD2	TRBJ2-1	TGTGCCAGCAGCCAACGGACTAGAAATGAGCAGTTCTTC	CASSQRTRNEQFF
TRBV5-1	-	TRBD2	TRBJ2-7	TGCGCCAGCAGCCCCGTAGCGGGAGCCCCCGAGCAGTACTTC	CASSPVAGAPEQYF
TRBV4-2	-	-	TRBJ2-7	TGTGCCAGCAGCCAAGTGTCAGATTCCTACGAGCAGTACTTC	CASSQVSDSYEQYF
TRBV13	-	-	TRBJ1-5	TGTGCCAGCAGCTTTAGTTTGATAACCGGCCTCCCGGACAGCCAGCCCCAGCATTTT	CASSFSLITGLPDSQPQHF
TRBV15	-	-	TRBJ2-3	TGTGCCACCAGCAGAGATAGTGGACAGCCAAGGACAGATACGCAGTATTTT	CATSRDSGQPRTDTQYF
TRBV28	-	TRBD1	TRBJ1-5	TGTGCCAGCAGTCCCCTTACAGGGGGCTTCCAGCCCCAGCATTTT	CASSPLTGGFQPQHF
TRBV11-3	once	-	TRBJ2-3	TGTGCCAGCAGCTTAGGAGTGAGGGATAGCACAGATACGCAGTATTTT	CASSLGVRDSTDTQYF
TRBV28	few	TRBD2	TRBJ2-1	TGTGCCAGCAGGGCTAGCGGGTCCCGCTCCTACAATGAGCAGTTCTTC	CASRASGSRSYNEQFF
TRBV29-1	-	-	TRBJ2-5	TGCAGCGTAGTAGCCAGTTCGCTTGAGACCCAGTACTTC	CSVVASSLETQYF
TRBV28	-	-	TRBJ2-2	TGTGCCAGCAATAAACTGGTCGCGAACACCGGGGAGCTGTTTTTT	CASNKLVANTGELFF
TRBV30	-	-	TRBJ1-3	TGTGCCTGGAGTGTAAGGGGATATGGAAACACCATATATTTT	CAWSVRGYGNTIYF